The present T cell receptor beta chain was sequenced within a study of cytomegalovirus exposure and HLA in healthy donors. Primers: 60 Vbeta forward and 13 Jbeta reverse. The data were produced by immunoSEQ multiplex PCR, yet TCRdb's version contains in-frame clones alone and is incomplete. Of about 59,000 clones in the sample, just under 75% are singletons; the top ten hold 6.5% to 8.5%. The CDR3 has 15 amino acids. V lost 8 bases to trimming and J lost 10 bases, with 21 bases between them. Per the germline V gene, CDR1 is MRHNA and CDR2 is SNTAGT. The source is a man aged 30-40 years in good health and CMV-seropositive. This rearrangement joins TRBV6-4 to TRBJ1-6, with D possibly matching TRBD1 (6 bases). The sequencing input was PBMCs. The CDR3 region has the DNA TGTGCCAGCCCGCAGGGGCCAAGCCGGCTGTCACCCCTCCACTTT. Its protein product is CASPQGPSRLSPLHF.